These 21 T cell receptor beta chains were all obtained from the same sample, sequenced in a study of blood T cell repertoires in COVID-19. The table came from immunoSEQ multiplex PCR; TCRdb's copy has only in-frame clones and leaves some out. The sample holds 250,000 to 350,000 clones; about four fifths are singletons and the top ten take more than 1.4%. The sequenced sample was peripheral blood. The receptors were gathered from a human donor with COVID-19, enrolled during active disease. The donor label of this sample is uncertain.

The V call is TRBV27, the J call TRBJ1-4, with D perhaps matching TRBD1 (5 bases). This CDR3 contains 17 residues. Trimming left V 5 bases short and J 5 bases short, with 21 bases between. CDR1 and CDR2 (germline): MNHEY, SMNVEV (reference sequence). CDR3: CASSRTQGVGRNEKLFF. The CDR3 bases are TGTGCCAGCAGTAGGACGCAGGGTGTTGGGAGGAATGAAAAACTGTTTTTT.

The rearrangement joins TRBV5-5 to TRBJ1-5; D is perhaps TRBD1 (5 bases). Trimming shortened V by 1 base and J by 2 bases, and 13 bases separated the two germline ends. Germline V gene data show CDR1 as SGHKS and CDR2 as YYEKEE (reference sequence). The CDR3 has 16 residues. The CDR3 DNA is TGTGCCAGCAGCTTGTGGTGGGGCCAAGGCAATCAGCCCCAGCATTTT. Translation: CASSLWWGQGNQPQHF.

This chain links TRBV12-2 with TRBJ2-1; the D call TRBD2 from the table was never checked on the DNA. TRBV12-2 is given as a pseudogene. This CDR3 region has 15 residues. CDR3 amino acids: CASRGSGRRYNEQFF. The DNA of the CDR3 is TGTGCAAGTCGCGGTAGCGGGAGGAGGTACAATGAGCAGTTCTTC.

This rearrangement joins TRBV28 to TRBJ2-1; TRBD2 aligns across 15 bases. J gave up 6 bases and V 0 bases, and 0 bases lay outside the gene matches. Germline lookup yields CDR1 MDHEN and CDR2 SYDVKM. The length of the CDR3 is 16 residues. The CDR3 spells CASSLWGLAGGNEQFF. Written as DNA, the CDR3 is TGTGCCAGCAGTTTATGGGGACTAGCGGGAGGCAATGAGCAGTTCTTC.

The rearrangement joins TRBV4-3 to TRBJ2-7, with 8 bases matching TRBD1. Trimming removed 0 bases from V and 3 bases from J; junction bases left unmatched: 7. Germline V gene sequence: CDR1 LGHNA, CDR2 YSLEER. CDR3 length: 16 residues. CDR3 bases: TGCGCCAGCAGCCAAGACGGACAGGGCTACCTCTACGAGCAGTACTTC. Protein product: CASSQDGQGYLYEQYF.

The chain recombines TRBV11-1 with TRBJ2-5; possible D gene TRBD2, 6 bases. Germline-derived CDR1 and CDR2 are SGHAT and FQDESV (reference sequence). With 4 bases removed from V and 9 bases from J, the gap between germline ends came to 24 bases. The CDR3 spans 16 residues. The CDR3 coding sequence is TGTGCCAGCAGCTCGGAATACGGGACTCCCATTGAGGCCCAGTACTTC. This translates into CASSSEYGTPIEAQYF. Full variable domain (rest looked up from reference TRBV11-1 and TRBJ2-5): EAEVAQSPRYKITEKSQAVAFWCDPISGHATLYWYRQILGQGPELLVQFQDESVVDDSQLPKDRFSAERLKGVDSTLKIQPAELGDSAMYLCASSSEYGTPIEAQYFGPGTRLLVL.

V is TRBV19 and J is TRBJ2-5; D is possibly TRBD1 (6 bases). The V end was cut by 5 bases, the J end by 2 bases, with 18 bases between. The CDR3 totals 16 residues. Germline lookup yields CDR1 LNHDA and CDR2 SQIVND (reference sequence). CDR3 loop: CASSRTGTFGQETQYF. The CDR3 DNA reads TGTGCCAGTAGTCGTACCGGGACATTCGGGCAAGAGACCCAGTACTTC.

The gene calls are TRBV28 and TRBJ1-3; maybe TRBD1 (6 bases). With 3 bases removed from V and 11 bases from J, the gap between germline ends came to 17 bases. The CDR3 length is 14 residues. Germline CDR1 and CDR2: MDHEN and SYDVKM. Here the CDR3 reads CASSLWQDREAIYF. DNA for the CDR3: TGTGCCAGCAGTTTGTGGCAGGACAGAGAGGCCATATATTTT.

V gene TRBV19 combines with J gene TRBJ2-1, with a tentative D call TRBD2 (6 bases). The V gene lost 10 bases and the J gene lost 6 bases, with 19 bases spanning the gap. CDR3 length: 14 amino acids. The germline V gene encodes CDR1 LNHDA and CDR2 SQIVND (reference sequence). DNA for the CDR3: TGTGCCACCCGGGACGGGAGCGTCGGCAATGAGCAGTTCTTC. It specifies CATRDGSVGNEQFF.

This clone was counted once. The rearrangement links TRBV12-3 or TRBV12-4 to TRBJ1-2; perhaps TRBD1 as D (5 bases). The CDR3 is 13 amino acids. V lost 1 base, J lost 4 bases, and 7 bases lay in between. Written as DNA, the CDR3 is TGTGCCAGCAGTTTAGGGCAGGGCTATGGCTACACCTTC. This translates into CASSLGQGYGYTF.

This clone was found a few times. The CDR3 sequence is CASSYSTPSEGWTQYF. The CDR3 nucleotides are TGTGCCAGCAGTTACTCGACCCCTAGCGAGGGGTGGACCCAGTACTTC. V gene TRBV6-6 combines with J gene TRBJ2-5, with D possibly being TRBD2 (6 bases). This CDR3 is 16 amino acids long. The V end lost 0 bases, the J end lost 7 bases, and 18 bases lay between the germline ends. CDR1 and CDR2 (germline): MNHNY, SVGAGI (reference sequence).

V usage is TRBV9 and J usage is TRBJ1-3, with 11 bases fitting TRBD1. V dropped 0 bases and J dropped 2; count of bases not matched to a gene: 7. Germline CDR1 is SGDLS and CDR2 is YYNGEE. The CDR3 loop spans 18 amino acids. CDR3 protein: CASSVASGQGATGNTIYF. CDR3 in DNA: TGTGCCAGCAGCGTAGCTTCCGGACAGGGGGCCACTGGAAACACCATATATTTT.

Here the CDR3 DNA reads TGTGCCAGCAGCTTAGGGAGCGGGAGGGATGGGTACAATGAGCAGTTCTTC. Protein: CASSLGSGRDGYNEQFF. The chain carries TRBV11-3 and TRBJ2-1; 10 bases align to TRBD2. CDR1 and CDR2 from the germline V gene are SGHNT and YENEEA. The junction had 7 bases not matched to a gene; V was cut back by 1 base and J by 4 bases. CDR3 length: 17 residues.

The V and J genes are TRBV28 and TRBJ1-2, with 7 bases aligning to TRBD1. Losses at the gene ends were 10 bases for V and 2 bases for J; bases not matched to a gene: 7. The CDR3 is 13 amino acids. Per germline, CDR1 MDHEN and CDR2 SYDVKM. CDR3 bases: TGTGCCATCACGAACAGGGGAAACTATGGCTACACCTTC. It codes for CAITNRGNYGYTF.

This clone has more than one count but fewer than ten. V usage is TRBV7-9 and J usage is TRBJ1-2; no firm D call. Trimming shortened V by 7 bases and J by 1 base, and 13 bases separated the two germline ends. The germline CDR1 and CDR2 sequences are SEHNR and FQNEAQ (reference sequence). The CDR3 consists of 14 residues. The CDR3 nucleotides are TGTGCCAGCACCATGATAACGGTTAACTATGGCTACACCTTC. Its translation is CASTMITVNYGYTF. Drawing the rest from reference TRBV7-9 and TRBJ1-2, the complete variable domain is DTGVSQNPRHKITKRGQNVTFRCDPISEHNRLYWYRQTLGQGPEFLTYFQNEAQLEKSRLLSDRFSAERPKGSFSTLEIQRTEQGDSAMYLCASTMITVNYGYTFGSGTRLTVV.

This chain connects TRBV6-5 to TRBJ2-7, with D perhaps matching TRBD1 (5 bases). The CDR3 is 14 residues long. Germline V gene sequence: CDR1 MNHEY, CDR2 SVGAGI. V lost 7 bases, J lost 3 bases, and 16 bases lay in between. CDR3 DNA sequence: TGTGCCAGCACTTCCCCGGGCAGGGTCTACGAGCAGTACTTC. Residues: CASTSPGRVYEQYF.

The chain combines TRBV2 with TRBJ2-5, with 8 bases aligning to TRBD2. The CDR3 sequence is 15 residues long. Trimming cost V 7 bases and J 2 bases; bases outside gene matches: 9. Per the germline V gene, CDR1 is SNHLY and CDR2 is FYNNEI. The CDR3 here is CASITFSGDQETQYF. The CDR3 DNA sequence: TGTGCCAGCATCACCTTTAGCGGGGATCAAGAGACCCAGTACTTC.

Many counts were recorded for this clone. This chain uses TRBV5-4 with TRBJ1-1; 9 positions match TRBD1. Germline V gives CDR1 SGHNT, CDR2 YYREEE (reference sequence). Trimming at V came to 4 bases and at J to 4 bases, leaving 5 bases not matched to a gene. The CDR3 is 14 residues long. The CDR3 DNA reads TGTGCCAGCAGCCATCCGGACAGGGGCACTGAAGCTTTCTTT. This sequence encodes CASSHPDRGTEAFF.

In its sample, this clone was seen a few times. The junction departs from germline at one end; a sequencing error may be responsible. The CDR3 DNA reads as TGTGCCAGCAGTTACTTATCCGGGACACCGGTACTTTTT. Translating gives CASSYLSGTPVLF. The genes are TRBV6-6 and TRBJ1-3; weak D call: TRBD1 (6 bases). The CDR3 runs 13 residues. Germline loops: CDR1 MNHNY, CDR2 SVGAGI (reference sequence).

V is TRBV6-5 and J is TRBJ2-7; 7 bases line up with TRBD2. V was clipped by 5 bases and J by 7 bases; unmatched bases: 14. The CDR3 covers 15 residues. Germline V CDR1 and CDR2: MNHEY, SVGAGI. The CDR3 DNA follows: TGTGCCAGCAGTCCACCGGGACTACCCATGGAAGAGCAGTACTTC. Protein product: CASSPPGLPMEEQYF.

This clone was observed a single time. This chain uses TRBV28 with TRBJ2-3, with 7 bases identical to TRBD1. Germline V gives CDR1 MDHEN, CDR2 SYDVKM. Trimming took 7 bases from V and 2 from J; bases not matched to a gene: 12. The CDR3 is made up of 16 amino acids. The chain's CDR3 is CASNVQGSQVTDTQYF. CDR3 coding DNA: TGTGCCAGCAACGTACAGGGGTCGCAGGTCACAGATACGCAGTATTTT.